The clone carrying this T cell receptor beta chain was recorded at least ten times. The data stem from a study of T-cell reconstitution after alpha-beta-depleted transplantation in children. The germline V gene encodes CDR1 MNHEY and CDR2 SMNVEV (reference sequence). The CDR3 sequence is 14 residues long. The trim removed 11 bases at V and 1 base at J, leaving 7 bases unmatched. The TCRbeta library was prepared with unique molecular identifiers. TCRdb fed the PCR reads into MiXCR, producing one record per CDR3 protein. Here the sample spans roughly 790,000 distinct CDR3 sequences, roughly 15% being singletons.

The chain recombines TRBV27 with TRBJ2-2, with TRBD1 identical over 7 bases. This material consisted of PBMCs, mostly from graft donor cells, taken 360 days after TCRalphabeta/CD19-depleted stem cell transplant. The source of this sequence is a male patient between 10 and 17 years old who had a stem cell transplant for acute lymphoblastic leukemia, so the T cells may come from the graft donor. The CDR3 sequence is CAARGTENTGELFF. DNA for the CDR3: TGTGCCGCCAGAGGGACAGAGAACACCGGGGAGCTGTTTTTT.